The T cell receptor beta chain under discussion was sequenced for a study of cytomegalovirus exposure and HLA in healthy donors. Study-wide results and caveats: The investigators catalogued 150 to 200 TCR beta chains as cytomegalovirus-associated.

PCR employed 60 Vbeta and 13 Jbeta primers. The method was immunoSEQ multiplex PCR; TCRdb's version includes in-frame clones alone and lacks a portion of them. Of 150,000 to 200,000 clones listed, over 75% are singletons. This CDR3 is 15 amino acids long. Germline CDR1 SGHDT, CDR2 YYEEEE. V was cut by 4 bases and J by 7 bases, with 21 bases left in between. In the case of this clone: Its matching antigen is unknown.

The rearrangement joins TRBV5-6 to TRBJ2-7, with D perhaps matching TRBD2 (7 bases). Sequencing was carried out using PBMCs. The sequence derives from a man aged 60 to 69 in good health and CMV-seronegative. CDR3 in DNA: TGTGCCAGCAGCGCAGGTGGAGGGGGGGCGAGAGAGCAGTACTTC. This encodes CASSAGGGGAREQYF.